The following is a TCR beta chain sequence with its context. The data stem from a study of blood T cell repertoires in COVID-19. V was shortened by 5 bases and J by 1 base, with 7 bases between the two germline ends. CDR1 is SGHTA and CDR2 is FQGTGA in the germline V gene. CDR3 size: 13 residues. TCRdb's copy holds only in-frame clones and misses some; the assay was immunoSEQ multiplex PCR. The sample includes 200,000 to 250,000 clones, 89% seen only once; the top ten take around 4.8%. This chain uses TRBV7-3 with TRBJ2-3; D is undetermined. The specimen sequenced was peripheral blood. The sequence was obtained from a woman in her thirties or forties with acute or convalescent COVID-19. CDR3 sequence (DNA): TGTGCCAGCAGCCAATTTGGCACAGATACGCAGTATTTT. This codes for CASSQFGTDTQYF.